Presented here are 28 T cell receptor beta chains from one specimen sequenced in a study of blood T cell repertoires in COVID-19. The repertoire was sequenced with immunoSEQ multiplex PCR; TCRdb's copy has only in-frame clones and lacks some. The sample lists fewer than 250,000 clones; about 83% were seen once. The sample was PBMCs or T cells enriched from blood (not recorded which). The receptors derive from a woman between 50 and 59 years old who had recovered from COVID-19.

V is TRBV7-5 and J is TRBJ2-1; TRBD2, the D gene given by the table, was not confirmed from the DNA. TRBV7-5 is tagged as a pseudogene. The CDR3 loop spans 18 amino acids. CDR3 region: CARSLGGGAGAPGDEQFF. The CDR3 nucleotides are TGTGCCAGAAGCTTAGGGGGCGGAGCGGGAGCCCCGGGGGATGAGCAGTTCTTC.

This clone came up a few times. This chain joins TRBV19 and TRBJ1-5; D possibly corresponds to TRBD1 (6 bases). The germline gives CDR1 LNHDA, CDR2 SQIVND (reference sequence). The CDR3 sequence is 16 residues long. V gave up 3 bases and J gave up 0 bases, with 12 bases separating them. The DNA of the CDR3 is TGTGCCAGTAGTATCGGACAGACAAATAGCAATCAGCCCCAGCATTTT. Protein: CASSIGQTNSNQPQHF.

The chain recombines TRBV3-1 (or the pseudogene TRBV3-2) with TRBJ2-3; 8 positions match TRBD1. This CDR3 is built from 17 residues. The V gene end was trimmed by 4 bases and the J gene end by 1 base; junction bases not matched to a gene: 10. From germline, CDR1 is LGHDT and CDR2 YNNKEL (reference sequence). CDR3 sequence reads: CASSPGQGDWGTDTQYF. Written as DNA, the CDR3 is TGTGCCAGCAGCCCCGGACAGGGAGACTGGGGCACAGATACGCAGTATTTT.

J is TRBJ1-2 and V is TRBV5-1; no clear D gene. The germline V and J ends were trimmed by 5 bases and 8 bases, with 10 bases remaining between them. CDR3 length: 11 residues. CDR1 SGHRS and CDR2 YFSETQ come from the germline V gene. CDR3 nucleotides: TGCGCCAGCAGGTTGAAGGAGGGCTACACCTTC. Protein: CASRLKEGYTF. Drawing the rest from reference TRBV5-1 and TRBJ1-2, the complete variable domain is KAGVTQTPRYLIKTRGQQVTLSCSPISGHRSVSWYQQTPGQGLQFLFEYFSETQRNKGNFPGRFSGRQFSNSRSEMNVSTLELGDSALYLCASRLKEGYTFGSGTRLTVV.

This chain uses TRBV6-6 with TRBJ1-6, with TRBD1 identical over 7 bases. CDR3 length: 16 amino acids. The V and J ends lost 0 bases and 10 bases, in that order; junction bases with no gene match: 9. The germline CDR1 and CDR2 sequences are MNHNY and SVGAGI (reference sequence). The CDR3 region has the DNA TGTGCCAGCAGTTACTCACTACAGGGGACGGGGTCACCCCTCCACTTT. Translating gives CASSYSLQGTGSPLHF.

V gene TRBV6-5 combines with J gene TRBJ2-2; tentative D call: TRBD1 (6 bases). The V end lost 0 bases, the J end lost 4 bases, and 12 bases lay between the germline ends. The CDR3 spans 16 residues. Per germline, CDR1 MNHEY and CDR2 SVGAGI. CDR3 nucleotides: TGTGCCAGCAGTTACTCGGCCAGGGGATCCACCGGGGAGCTGTTTTTT. It is translated as CASSYSARGSTGELFF.

The chain employs TRBV7-2 and TRBJ1-5; D remains unclear. The V and J ends lost 5 bases and 0 bases respectively, with 14 bases between them. This CDR3 has 16 residues. From germline, CDR1 is SGHTA and CDR2 FQGNSA. CDR3 DNA: TGTGCCAGCAGCCTAAGGACGGGAATTAGCAATCAGCCCCAGCATTTT. Its protein is CASSLRTGISNQPQHF.

V and J are TRBV24-1 and TRBJ2-1; no clear D gene. Between the trimmed V and J ends, which lost 1 base and 9 bases, there was a span of 12 bases. Germline loops: CDR1 KGHDR, CDR2 SFDVKD. There are 14 residues in the CDR3. DNA for the CDR3: TGTGCCACCAGTGATTTTGGGTGGTCGGGTGAGCAGTTCTTC. As protein: CATSDFGWSGEQFF.

J is TRBJ1-2 and V is TRBV3-1 (or the pseudogene TRBV3-2); 10 bases are shared with TRBD1. Unmatched junction bases numbered 6, after V lost 1 base and J lost 1 base. The CDR3 sequence is 17 residues long. In germline, CDR1 is LGHDT, CDR2 YNNKEL (reference sequence). CDR3 amino acids: CASSQGPGTGVNYGYTF. The CDR3 DNA reads TGTGCCAGCAGCCAAGGACCCGGGACAGGGGTTAACTATGGCTACACCTTC.

There are a few counts of this clone. This chain joins TRBV7-9 and TRBJ1-5; 8 nucleotides agree with TRBD1. Germline V CDR1 and CDR2: SEHNR, FQNEAQ (reference sequence). J was trimmed by 1 base and V by 5 bases; bases with no gene match: 7. This CDR3 is built from 16 residues. CDR3 sequence reads: CASSDGQGLSNQPQHF. Written as DNA, the CDR3 is TGTGCCAGCAGCGATGGACAGGGTCTAAGCAATCAGCCCCAGCATTTT.

This clone was counted once. The genes are TRBV3-1 (or the pseudogene TRBV3-2) and TRBJ2-2; TRBD2 is a possible D gene (6 bases). V was trimmed by 6 bases and J by 6 bases, leaving 14 bases between them. CDR1 is LGHDT and CDR2 is YNNKEL in the germline V gene (reference sequence). This CDR3 spans 14 amino acids. CDR3 sequence (DNA): TGTGCCAGCAGTCGTATTAGCGGTCCCGGGGAGCTGTTTTTT. Protein sequence: CASSRISGPGELFF.

This clone occurred once. The chain uses TRBV28 and TRBJ1-4; 8 bases are a match to TRBD1. The CDR3 is 18 amino acids. V lost 8 bases and J lost 8; bases outside the gene matches: 22. Germline-derived CDR1 and CDR2 are MDHEN and SYDVKM. The CDR3, as DNA: TGTGCCAGCGGCTCTTCAGGGGGCCCAATCATACGGTTAGAAAAACTGTTTTTT. It translates to CASGSSGGPIIRLEKLFF.

A single count supports this clone. The chain links TRBV7-2 to TRBJ1-1, with 10 bases identical to TRBD1. V lost 2 bases and J lost 1; bases outside the gene matches: 10. Germline CDR1 reads SGHTA; CDR2 reads FQGNSA. This CDR3 comprises 18 residues. This CDR3 is CASSLSRDRGRRNTEAFF. CDR3 in DNA: TGTGCCAGCAGCTTATCCCGCGACAGGGGGCGAAGGAACACTGAAGCTTTCTTT.

The chain is built from TRBV13 and TRBJ2-1; unclear D gene. CDR3 size: 13 residues. The ends were cut back, 1 base at V and 8 bases at J, with 9 bases in the middle. The germline V gene has CDR1 PRHDT and CDR2 FYEKMQ (reference sequence). CDR3 amino acids: CASSLVTSDEQFF. Here the CDR3 DNA reads TGTGCCAGCAGCTTAGTAACTTCGGATGAGCAGTTCTTC.

The V and J genes are TRBV21-1 and TRBJ2-3; the listed D gene, TRBD2, was not tested against the DNA. TRBV21-1 is listed as a pseudogene. CDR3 length: 17 residues. The CDR3 spells CASSVNRTSGDTDTQYF. DNA for the CDR3: TGTGCCAGCAGCGTCAATAGGACTAGCGGGGACACAGATACGCAGTATTTT.

The V call is TRBV29-1, the J call TRBJ2-3; maybe TRBD2 (6 bases). Trimming stripped 8 bases from V and 1 base from J, with 22 bases between. The CDR3 totals 16 residues. Germline assignment: CDR1 SQVTM and CDR2 ANQGSEA. The chain's CDR3 is CSYSGGERSRTDTQYF. DNA for the CDR3: TGCAGCTACAGCGGAGGGGAGCGGAGCCGCACAGATACGCAGTATTTT.

The chain joins TRBV28 to TRBJ2-7, with 9 nucleotides matching TRBD2. J was trimmed by 0 bases and V by 2 bases; bases with no gene match: 11. The V gene's germline CDR1 is MDHEN and CDR2 SYDVKM. The length of the CDR3 is 18 residues. The CDR3, as DNA: TGTGCCAGCAGTTTAGGGTCCGCGGGGGGGAAGGGCTCCTACGAGCAGTACTTC. Translated, it gives CASSLGSAGGKGSYEQYF. Supplemented by reference TRBV28 and TRBJ2-7, the full variable domain reads DVKVTQSSRYLVKRTGEKVFLECVQDMDHENMFWYRQDPGLGLRLIYFSYDVKMKEKGDIPEGYSVSREKKERFSLILESASTNQTSMYLCASSLGSAGGKGSYEQYFGPGTRLTVT.

This rearrangement joins TRBV5-1 to TRBJ1-1; TRBD1 matches at 8 bases. Germline trimming cut 6 bases from V and 11 bases from J; bases unmatched to any gene: 12. The CDR3 covers 13 residues. Germline values: CDR1 SGHRS, CDR2 YFSETQ. CDR3 residues: CASTIDRGGRAFF. DNA for the CDR3: TGCGCCAGCACCATAGACAGGGGAGGTCGGGCTTTCTTT. The whole variable domain, remainder taken from reference TRBV5-1 and TRBJ1-1, is KAGVTQTPRYLIKTRGQQVTLSCSPISGHRSVSWYQQTPGQGLQFLFEYFSETQRNKGNFPGRFSGRQFSNSRSEMNVSTLELGDSALYLCASTIDRGGRAFFGQGTRLTVV.

The chain employs TRBV6-5 and TRBJ1-6, with 9 bases identical to TRBD1. V dropped 4 bases and J dropped 10; count of bases not matched to a gene: 8. CDR1 and CDR2 from the germline V gene are MNHEY and SVGAGI. There are 15 residues in the CDR3. In DNA form, the CDR3 reads TGTGCCAGCAGTTCCCAACAGGGGGCAGGCTCACCCCTCCACTTT. Its protein product is CASSSQQGAGSPLHF.

The gene calls are TRBV28 and TRBJ1-2; 10 positions match TRBD1. Germline CDR1 reads MDHEN; CDR2 reads SYDVKM. The CDR3 runs to 15 residues. V lost 6 bases to trimming and J lost 3 bases; unmatched junction nucleotides: 7. This CDR3 reads CASSTGTGVYYGYTF. CDR3 DNA sequence: TGTGCCAGCAGCACCGGGACAGGGGTTTACTATGGCTACACCTTC.

The CDR3 DNA follows: TGTGCCAGCTCACCGGGACAGGCCGGCGCAGATACGCAGTATTTT. It yields the protein CASSPGQAGADTQYF. The chain recombines TRBV18 with TRBJ2-3, with 8 bases lining up with TRBD1. The CDR3 has 15 amino acids. The V gene end was trimmed by 3 bases and the J gene end by 4 bases; junction bases not matched to a gene: 6. Germline V gives CDR1 KGHSH, CDR2 LQKENI.

This clone appeared a single time. The rearrangement links TRBV30 to TRBJ1-5; D not certain. Germline loops: CDR1 GTSNPN, CDR2 SVGIG (reference sequence). There are 13 residues in the CDR3. The germline V and J ends were trimmed by 2 bases and 4 bases, with 9 bases remaining between them. The CDR3 DNA sequence: TGTGCCTGGAGTCTACAGCCTAATCAGCCCCAGCATTTT. It is translated as CAWSLQPNQPQHF.

V usage is TRBV7-2 and J usage is TRBJ2-7, with 10 bases matching TRBD1. Per the germline V gene, CDR1 is SGHTA and CDR2 is FQGNSA. The V segment lost 0 bases and the J segment 2 bases; nucleotides outside the gene matches: 1. The CDR3 is 15 amino acids. This CDR3 is CASSLAGTGAYEQYF. In DNA form, the CDR3 reads TGTGCCAGCAGCTTAGCGGGGACAGGGGCCTACGAGCAGTACTTC.

The genes are TRBV7-9 and TRBJ2-1; 9 nucleotides agree with TRBD2. After removal of 5 bases from V and 5 bases from J, the junction contained 4 bases not matched to a gene. From germline, CDR1 is SEHNR and CDR2 FQNEAQ (reference sequence). The CDR3 is 14 amino acids. The CDR3 nucleotides read TGTGCCAGCAGCCCGACTAGCGGACACAATGAGCAGTTCTTC. Its translation is CASSPTSGHNEQFF.

The J gene is TRBJ2-3, the V gene TRBV28, with TRBD2 as a possible D gene (7 bases). The CDR3 spans 16 residues. Trimming pared 2 bases from V and 7 bases from J, leaving 19 bases between. Germline CDR1 is MDHEN and CDR2 is SYDVKM. CDR3 sequence reads: CASSLRGIGGRNTQYF. CDR3 nucleotides: TGTGCCAGCAGTTTAAGGGGGATCGGCGGGAGAAATACGCAGTATTTT.

As regards this clone: Relative to the germline gene, one junction end is altered; a read error may explain this. This chain links TRBV6-1 with TRBJ2-1; 8 bases fit TRBD2. Germline CDR1 reads MNHNS; CDR2 reads SASEGT. The CDR3 is made up of 15 amino acids. This chain's CDR3 is CASSQAGAFYNEQFF. CDR3 coding DNA: TGTGCCAGCAGTCAAGCGGGGGCCTTCTACAATGAGCAGTTCTTC.

The rearrangement joins TRBV4-2 to TRBJ2-2; TRBD2 agrees at 13 bases. This CDR3 has 16 amino acids. The trim removed 5 bases at V and 5 bases at J, leaving 5 bases unmatched. CDR1 and CDR2 from the germline V gene are LGHNA and YNFKEQ. CDR3 nucleotide sequence: TGTGCCAGCAGCGGACTAGCGGGAGTGTCTACCGGGGAGCTGTTTTTT. Its protein product is CASSGLAGVSTGELFF.

This chain connects TRBV11-3 to TRBJ2-3; 11 positions agree with TRBD2. J was trimmed by 4 bases and V by 4 bases; bases with no gene match: 10. The CDR3 spans 17 residues. The germline V gene encodes CDR1 SGHNT and CDR2 YENEEA. The CDR3 DNA reads TGTGCCAGCAGCTCCCATAGCGGGAGGGCCGCTTCAGATACGCAGTATTTT. Its translation is CASSSHSGRAASDTQYF.